This T cell receptor (beta chain) is drawn from a study of T cell repertoires in cytomegalovirus infection. In the study overall: Recently identified HLA-C-restricted CMV epitopes were among the peptides used. Matching HLA type, along with CMV infection, was indicated by public TCR beta signatures.

One entry per CDR3 protein, called by TCRdb with MiXCR from the reads. The data contain about 160,000 distinct CDR3 sequences, less than 25% of them singletons. In regard to this clonotype: Its antigen is currently unknown.

The CDR3 is 17 residues long. Germline CDR1 reads SEHNR; CDR2 reads FQNEAQ (reference sequence). With 4 bases removed from V and 0 bases from J, the gap between germline ends came to 16 bases. General observations from the study: Cumulative frequency of public TCR beta families picked out carriers of CMV plus the relevant HLA. HLA-C-restricted CMV clonotypes gave the most frequent clonotype in two of eight donors.

The sample consisted of CD8+ T cells from cultured PBMCs, taken from culture after CMV antigen stimulation. This chain uses TRBV7-9 with TRBJ1-5; D is uncertain. This receptor was taken from a human donor in good health (CMV status not recorded). Some clones in this sample may be carry-over from other donors' samples. CDR3 residues: CASSSTSDGFSNQPQHF. DNA for the CDR3: TGTGCCAGCAGCTCAACCTCGGACGGATTTAGCAATCAGCCCCAGCATTTT.